The sequence of this TCR beta chain was determined in a study of STAT5B mutations in CD4+ large granular lymphocyte leukemia. Of note for this clone: Its antigen is undetermined.

Germline V gene sequence: CDR1 LNHNV, CDR2 YYDKDF (reference sequence). The junction had 2 bases not matched to a gene; V was cut back by 5 bases and J by 0 bases. The CDR3 loop spans 16 amino acids. Controls came from buffy coats of healthy blood donors. In the authors' methods: A productive frequency of 2.59 x 10-5 was the lowest detectable. Some clones are missing from TCRdb's copy, which holds only in-frame ones; the method was immunoSEQ multiplex PCR. V, J and clone size derive from that table, while D and trimming were established from the DNA sequence. Altogether 30,000 to 40,000 clones are present, more than 70% being singletons, with the ten largest covering about 0.91%. Findings and limits, study-wide: No patients shared main leukemic clonotypes, though approximately 26% appeared at low frequency elsewhere. Top patient clones used TRBV06 genes more often: 8/27 versus 2/35 in controls.

The material sequenced was CD4+ T cells from blood buffy coats. This TCR derives from a human donor in good health. The chain employs TRBV15 and TRBJ2-6; 9 bases map to TRBD1. CDR3: CATSGTGHSGANVLTF. The CDR3 coding sequence is TGTGCCACCAGCGGGACAGGGCACTCTGGGGCCAACGTCCTGACTTTC.